These 32 T cell receptor beta chains came from one sample sequenced in a study of blood T cell repertoires in COVID-19. Measured with immunoSEQ multiplex PCR; TCRdb has only the in-frame clones, and not every one. The sample records roughly 260,000 clones, over 75% being singletons. Sequencing used PBMCs or T cells enriched from blood (not recorded which). These receptors were taken from a woman between 45 and 60 years old who had recovered from COVID-19.

The CDR3 DNA sequence: TGTGCCAGCAGCTCGACAGGGGTAGGCGAGCAGTACTTC. This codes for CASSSTGVGEQYF. V and J are TRBV11-2 and TRBJ2-7; 8 nucleotides line up with TRBD1. This CDR3 has 13 amino acids. J lost 6 bases, V lost 4 bases, and 5 bases had no gene match. Germline V CDR1 and CDR2: SGHAT, FQNNGV.

The rearrangement joins TRBV24-1 to TRBJ2-1; D might be TRBD2 (6 bases). Between the trimmed V and J ends, which lost 1 base and 6 bases, there was a span of 12 bases. Germline V gives CDR1 KGHDR, CDR2 SFDVKD. CDR3 size: 15 residues. CDR3 bases: TGTGCCACCAGTGATTTCGGGAGAGGGCGCAATGAGCAGTTCTTC. Amino acids: CATSDFGRGRNEQFF.

In this sample, this clone turned up once. The genes are TRBV11-3 and TRBJ2-1; weak D call: TRBD1 (6 bases). Trimming stripped 0 bases from V and 0 bases from J, with 18 bases between. The CDR3 is 19 residues long. Germline CDR1 SGHNT, CDR2 YENEEA. CDR3 sequence reads: CASSLDPQGRMSSYNEQFF. The CDR3 DNA is TGTGCCAGCAGCTTAGATCCGCAGGGGCGGATGAGCTCCTACAATGAGCAGTTCTTC.

The chain uses TRBV2 and TRBJ1-1; the match to TRBD1 covers 8 bases. This CDR3 has 15 residues. V shed 4 bases, J shed 4 bases, and the junction held 8 bases outside the gene matches. Germline V CDR1 and CDR2: SNHLY, FYNNEI. The CDR3 bases are TGTGCCAGCAGTGTAGGACAGGGAGGGTCCACTGAAGCTTTCTTT. Its protein is CASSVGQGGSTEAFF.

This chain joins TRBV5-4 and TRBJ2-4, with TRBD2 matching 10 bases. Per germline, CDR1 SGHNT and CDR2 YYREEE (reference sequence). The CDR3 runs 16 residues. Trimming cost V 1 base and J 5 bases; bases outside gene matches: 6. CDR3 in amino acids: CASSLFGLAVENIQYF. In DNA form, the CDR3 reads TGTGCCAGCAGCTTGTTTGGACTAGCGGTTGAAAACATTCAGTACTTC.

The gene calls are TRBV28 and TRBJ1-4; tentatively, D is TRBD1 (5 bases). CDR1 is MDHEN, CDR2 SYDVKM, per germline. Deletions cut 4 bases from V and 2 bases from J, with 23 bases between. The CDR3 has 19 residues. CDR3: CASSSPHRESTATNEKLFF. The CDR3 nucleotides read TGTGCCAGCAGTTCCCCCCACCGGGAGTCGACAGCGACTAATGAAAAACTGTTTTTT.

The rearrangement uses TRBV2 and TRBJ1-5; 9 nucleotides match TRBD1. This CDR3 is built from 16 residues. Germline loops: CDR1 SNHLY, CDR2 FYNNEI. The V and J ends lost 6 bases and 2 bases, in that order; junction bases with no gene match: 8. Here the CDR3 DNA reads TGTGCCAGCAGCCCGGGACAGGGCCAGGGCAATCAGCCCCAGCATTTT. It yields the protein CASSPGQGQGNQPQHF.

J is TRBJ2-7 and V is TRBV2; 14 nucleotides match TRBD2. The trim removed 9 bases at V and 7 bases at J, leaving 11 bases unmatched. Germline V gene lookup returns CDR1 SNHLY and CDR2 FYNNEI. The length of the CDR3 is 15 residues. Here the CDR3 reads CASGIPGLAGDEQYF. The DNA for the CDR3 is TGTGCCAGTGGAATACCGGGACTAGCGGGAGATGAGCAGTACTTC. Combining the CDR3 with reference TRBV2 and TRBJ2-7 gives the whole variable domain EPEVTQTPSHQVTQMGQEVILRCVPISNHLYFYWYRQILGQKVEFLVSFYNNEISEKSEIFDDQFSVERPDGSNFTLKIRSTKLEDSAMYFCASGIPGLAGDEQYFGPGTRLTVT.

This clone was detected only a few times. This chain connects TRBV29-1 to TRBJ1-1, with TRBD1 matching over 7 bases. This CDR3 is 11 amino acids long. V shed 7 bases, J shed 3 bases, and the junction held 2 bases outside the gene matches. Germline lookup yields CDR1 SQVTM and CDR2 ANQGSEA. The CDR3 loop reads CSGGTDTEAFF. CDR3 nucleotides: TGCAGCGGCGGGACAGACACTGAAGCTTTCTTT.

The chain combines TRBV18 with TRBJ1-3, with 8 bases fitting TRBD1. The CDR3 has 18 residues. Trimming cost V 8 bases and J 7 bases; bases outside gene matches: 22. CDR1 KGHSH and CDR2 LQKENI come from the germline V gene. CDR3 loop: CASDPPASGQGASNTIYF. The CDR3 DNA reads TGTGCCAGCGACCCCCCGGCGAGTGGACAGGGAGCGAGTAACACCATATATTTT.

The rearrangement links TRBV3-1 (or the pseudogene TRBV3-2) to TRBJ2-7, with a tentative D call TRBD2 (6 bases). The CDR3 runs to 14 residues. Germline V gene lookup returns CDR1 LGHDT and CDR2 YNNKEL (reference sequence). V lost 4 bases to trimming and J lost 5 bases, with 15 bases between them. The CDR3 DNA reads as TGTGCCAGCAGCCCCCTAGCGAACCTAAACGAGCAGTACTTC. Translated, it gives CASSPLANLNEQYF.

The chain uses TRBV9 and TRBJ2-1, with D perhaps matching TRBD2 (6 bases). The CDR3 extends over 15 amino acids. V gave up 0 bases and J gave up 6 bases, with 13 bases separating them. The germline V gene has CDR1 SGDLS and CDR2 YYNGEE. The CDR3 nucleotides read TGTGCCAGCAGCGTAGTGGGCGGGATCAGCAATGAGCAGTTCTTC. It is translated as CASSVVGGISNEQFF.

The chain employs TRBV28 and TRBJ1-5, with a weak D call TRBD1 (5 bases). This CDR3 contains 19 residues. V dropped 6 bases and J dropped 6 bases, with 30 bases sitting between them. CDR1 and CDR2 (germline): MDHEN, SYDVKM. This CDR3 is CASRPTRSPGRGDGQPQHF. In nucleotides, the CDR3 is TGTGCCAGCAGACCCACTCGATCCCCGGGACGGGGGGATGGTCAGCCCCAGCATTTT.

V usage is TRBV5-1 and J usage is TRBJ2-7; possible D gene TRBD2, 5 bases. V was clipped by 9 bases and J by 0 bases, with 13 bases between them. The CDR3 loop spans 13 amino acids. Germline CDR1 SGHRS, CDR2 YFSETQ. CDR3 amino acids: CATRTASSYEQYF. The DNA of the CDR3 is TGCGCCACCCGGACTGCAAGCTCCTACGAGCAGTACTTC.

This clone is a singleton in its sample. V is TRBV9 and J is TRBJ1-6; 9 positions agree with TRBD1. Trimming removed 2 bases from V and 9 bases from J; junction bases left unmatched: 6. Per germline, CDR1 SGDLS and CDR2 YYNGEE. The CDR3 is made up of 15 amino acids. The CDR3 reads CASSVSGTGPSPLHF. CDR3 bases: TGTGCCAGCAGCGTCTCCGGGACAGGGCCTTCACCCCTCCACTTT.

This sequence joins TRBV24-1 and TRBJ1-2, with D perhaps matching TRBD1 (5 bases). Trimming removed 5 bases at V and 3 bases at J, with 12 bases between. The CDR3 covers 14 residues. Germline lookup yields CDR1 KGHDR and CDR2 SFDVKD. The CDR3 DNA follows: TGTGCCACCAGTGTCGACAGCGAAGACTATGGCTACACCTTC. This sequence encodes CATSVDSEDYGYTF.

This rearrangement joins TRBV28 to TRBJ1-6; TRBD1 matches 8 bases. Germline trimming cut 3 bases from V and 9 bases from J; bases unmatched to any gene: 4. Per the germline V gene, CDR1 is MDHEN and CDR2 is SYDVKM. The CDR3 contains 14 residues. CDR3 DNA: TGTGCCAGCAGTTTCCCCACAGGGGGTTCACCCCTCCACTTT. Translating it yields CASSFPTGGSPLHF.

Note on this clone: This sample also contains other DNA sequences that code for the same CDR3. The chain couples TRBV6-1 to TRBJ1-6; D gene uncertain. The V gene lost 1 base and the J gene lost 6 bases, with 4 bases spanning the gap. Germline V gene lookup returns CDR1 MNHNS and CDR2 SASEGT. The CDR3 sequence is 13 residues long. The CDR3 DNA is TGTGCCAGCAGTGAAGTCCGTAATTCACCCCTCCACTTT. Its translation: CASSEVRNSPLHF.

The chain couples TRBV5-1 to TRBJ2-7, with 7 bases matching TRBD2. V shed 5 bases, J shed 2 bases, and the junction held 4 bases outside the gene matches. The CDR3 is made up of 13 amino acids. Germline CDR1 SGHRS, CDR2 YFSETQ. In nucleotides, the CDR3 is TGCGCCAGCAGATCAGCGGGACCCTACGAGCAGTACTTC. Its protein product is CASRSAGPYEQYF.

This clone was found once. The chain combines TRBV4-1 with TRBJ1-2; D is unresolved. The CDR3 runs 14 residues. CDR1 and CDR2 from the germline V gene are MGHRA and YSYEKL. The V end was cut by 0 bases, the J end by 7 bases, with 12 bases between. The CDR3 reads CASSQDWGASGYTF. CDR3 sequence (DNA): TGCGCCAGCAGCCAAGATTGGGGAGCGTCTGGCTACACCTTC.

The rearrangement joins TRBV15 to TRBJ2-7, with 12 bases fitting TRBD2. The CDR3 is made up of 15 amino acids. Germline V lookup: CDR1 LNHNV, CDR2 YYDKDF (reference sequence). With 3 bases clipped from V and 6 bases from J, the junction kept 6 bases outside the gene matches. This CDR3 reads CATSSIRTSGTEQYF. The CDR3 DNA reads TGTGCCACCAGCAGTATACGGACTAGCGGGACCGAGCAGTACTTC.

V is TRBV7-9 and J is TRBJ1-5, with a possible D match to TRBD1 (6 bases). The CDR3 is made up of 17 amino acids. V lost 1 base to trimming and J lost 0 bases, with 13 bases between them. Germline V gene lookup returns CDR1 SEHNR and CDR2 FQNEAQ (reference sequence). The CDR3 loop is CASSLVQGQNSNQPQHF. The CDR3 region has the DNA TGTGCCAGCAGCTTAGTTCAAGGACAGAATAGCAATCAGCCCCAGCATTTT.

This clone has a handful of counts. The rearrangement joins TRBV2 to TRBJ2-2, with TRBD2 identical over 11 bases. This CDR3 is 16 amino acids long. Germline V lookup: CDR1 SNHLY, CDR2 FYNNEI. V lost 7 bases, J lost 5 bases, and 9 bases stayed unmatched. CDR3 sequence: CASTDTSGRQTGELFF. Written as DNA, the CDR3 is TGTGCCAGCACCGACACTAGCGGGAGACAAACCGGGGAGCTGTTTTTT.

The chain combines TRBV6-4 with TRBJ1-5; D remains unclear. V was clipped by 3 bases and J by 0 bases, with 3 bases between them. CDR1 MRHNA and CDR2 SNTAGT come from the germline V gene. The CDR3 loop spans 13 amino acids. CDR3 sequence reads: CASSEASNQPQHF. The DNA of the CDR3 is TGTGCCAGCAGTGAGGCTAGCAATCAGCCCCAGCATTTT.

This chain uses TRBV19 with TRBJ2-3; D is perhaps TRBD1 (5 bases). CDR3 length: 15 residues. V gave up 1 base and J gave up 0 bases, with 8 bases separating them. Per the germline V gene, CDR1 is LNHDA and CDR2 is SQIVND (reference sequence). The CDR3 loop reads CASSIVSGSTDTQYF. Written as DNA, the CDR3 is TGTGCCAGTAGTATAGTTTCAGGGAGCACAGATACGCAGTATTTT.

The genes are TRBV11-2 and TRBJ1-2; 9 bases line up with TRBD1. This CDR3 is 13 amino acids long. Trimming at V came to 6 bases and at J to 7 bases, leaving 6 bases not matched to a gene. Germline V CDR1 and CDR2: SGHAT, FQNNGV. This chain's CDR3 is CASRNLQGAGYTF. In DNA, the CDR3 is TGTGCCAGCAGGAACTTACAGGGGGCTGGCTACACCTTC.

CDR3 sequence: CASSVFTGNTEAFF. DNA of the CDR3: TGTGCCAGCAGCGTATTTACAGGGAACACTGAAGCTTTCTTT. This chain links TRBV9 with TRBJ1-1; maybe TRBD1 (5 bases). Germline assignment: CDR1 SGDLS and CDR2 YYNGEE. V was shortened by 1 base and J by 1 base, with 8 bases between the two germline ends. The CDR3 spans 14 residues. Full variable domain (remainder filled in from reference TRBV9 and TRBJ1-1): DSGVTQTPKHLITATGQRVTLRCSPRSGDLSVYWYQQSLDQGLQFLIQYYNGEERAKGNILERFSAQQFPDLHSELNLSSLELGDSALYFCASSVFTGNTEAFFGQGTRLTVV.

The V gene is TRBV7-2, the J gene TRBJ1-6, with D uncertain. V was clipped by 2 bases and J by 2 bases, with 7 bases between them. This CDR3 has 15 amino acids. CDR1 is SGHTA and CDR2 is FQGNSA in the germline V gene. CDR3 DNA sequence: TGTGCCAGCAGCTTAACCGGAGCCTATAATTCACCCCTCCACTTT. Translated: CASSLTGAYNSPLHF. Full variable domain (remainder filled in from reference TRBV7-2 and TRBJ1-6): GAGVSQSPSNKVTEKGKDVELRCDPISGHTALYWYRQSLGQGLEFLIYFQGNSAPDKSGLPSDRFSAERTGGSVSTLTIQRTQQEDSAVYLCASSLTGAYNSPLHFGNGTRLTVT.

The chain employs TRBV28 and TRBJ2-1, with 8 bases lining up with TRBD2. The germline V gene has CDR1 MDHEN and CDR2 SYDVKM. The CDR3 extends over 17 amino acids. The V gene end was trimmed by 6 bases and the J gene end by 7 bases; junction bases not matched to a gene: 17. CDR3 sequence (DNA): TGTGCCAGCAGCACCCTCCGGGAGGGTCTGGAGAAGAATGAGCAGTTCTTC. It codes for CASSTLREGLEKNEQFF.

The chain couples TRBV14 to TRBJ2-7; no reliable D call. CDR1 is SGHDN, CDR2 FVKESK, per germline. The CDR3 extends over 15 amino acids. V shed 0 bases and J shed 3 bases, with 12 bases lying between them. In nucleotides, the CDR3 is TGTGCCAGCAGCCAAGATCGTGACATTCTCTACGAGCAGTACTTC. This encodes CASSQDRDILYEQYF.

The chain combines TRBV19 with TRBJ2-6; 9 nucleotides align to TRBD1. With V trimmed by 6 bases and J by 1 base, 7 bases remained unmatched. The CDR3 loop spans 17 amino acids. Germline-derived CDR1 and CDR2 are LNHDA and SQIVND (reference sequence). The DNA for the CDR3 is TGTGCCAGTAGATCCGGGACAGGGAATTCTGGGGCCAACGTCCTGACTTTC. Its protein product is CASRSGTGNSGANVLTF.

CDR3 sequence reads: CASSPTQAGVTEAFF. The CDR3 DNA reads as TGTGCCAGCTCGCCAACACAAGCAGGGGTTACTGAAGCTTTCTTT. V is TRBV18 and J is TRBJ1-1, with D perhaps matching TRBD1 (6 bases). Per the germline V gene, CDR1 is KGHSH and CDR2 is LQKENI. The CDR3 totals 15 residues. Trimming left V 6 bases short and J 5 bases short, with 19 bases between.